These 10 T cell receptor beta chains originate from one sample sequenced in a study of Graves' ophthalmopathy and Graves' hyperthyroidism (dated by TCRdb to 2016 to 2019). Sequencing took place on an Illumina HiSeq 2000. TCR beta CDR3 regions were amplified from RNA transcripts for repertoire sequencing. HTBI primers and the Qiagen OneStep RT-PCR kit were used in a first-round RT-PCR, which was followed by a second-round multiplex PCR, size selection and purification. TCRdb trimmed public reads at Q25 via fastp, called clones via MiXCR and kept in-frame beta chains. Identical CDR3 protein sequences are pooled into one entry, listed with their most common genes and DNA. The sample table holds around 520,000 distinct CDR3 sequences, of which less than 45% were seen once. The top ten hold roughly 4% of the sample. Sequenced: peripheral blood or thyroid tissue (not recorded which). Receptors were obtained from an adult man with Graves' hyperthyroidism.

V gene TRBV24-1 combines with J gene TRBJ1-5; weak D call: TRBD1 (6 bases). The germline V gene has CDR1 KGHDR and CDR2 SFDVKD. This CDR3 is built from 16 residues. V lost 2 bases, J lost 4 bases, and 14 bases lay in between. The CDR3 DNA sequence: TGTGCCACCAGTGATTGGGGGCAGCTTATTAATCAGCCCCAGCATTTT. Translated: CATSDWGQLINQPQHF.

The rearrangement joins TRBV7-9 to TRBJ2-5; 7 bases agree with TRBD2. The J segment lost 5 bases and the V segment lost 1 base, leaving 4 bases of the junction unmatched. CDR1 SEHNR and CDR2 FQNEAQ come from the germline V gene (reference sequence). The CDR3 runs to 14 residues. Written as DNA, the CDR3 is TGTGCCAGCAGCTTAGTACGGGAGGCGGAGACCCAGTACTTC. As protein: CASSLVREAETQYF.

V and J are TRBV10-3 and TRBJ2-7; the match to TRBD2 covers 9 bases. The trim removed 2 bases at V and 7 bases at J, leaving 9 bases unmatched. CDR1 is ENHRY, CDR2 SYGVKD, per germline. CDR3 length equals 15 residues. CDR3 residues: CAISEGSGSDDEQYF. Here the CDR3 DNA reads TGTGCCATCAGTGAGGGTAGCGGGAGTGACGATGAGCAGTACTTC.

The chain uses TRBV15 and TRBJ2-7, with 11 bases fitting TRBD1. The CDR3 length is 14 residues. Per germline, CDR1 LNHNV and CDR2 YYDKDF (reference sequence). Trimming took 3 bases from V and 6 from J; bases not matched to a gene: 4. For the CDR3, the DNA is TGTGCCACCAGCAGTGGACAGGGGGCAGGCGAGCAGTACTTC. Its translation: CATSSGQGAGEQYF.

This clonotype was detected many times. The CDR3 DNA reads TGTGCCAGCAGCCAACCGACGGCAGCAACTAATGAAAAACTGTTTTTT. Translated, it gives CASSQPTAATNEKLFF. J is TRBJ1-4 and V is TRBV16, with D hard to call. Germline values: CDR1 KGHSY, CDR2 FQNENV. The CDR3 is 16 residues long. V dropped 2 bases and J dropped 0 bases, with 10 bases sitting between them. The entire variable domain, with the rest obtained from reference TRBV16 and TRBJ1-4, is as follows: GEEVAQTPKHLVRGEGQKAKLYCAPIKGHSYVFWYQQVLKNEFKFLISFQNENVFDETGMPKERFSAKCLPNSPCSLEIQATKLEDSAVYFCASSQPTAATNEKLFFGSGTQLSVL.

The rearrangement joins TRBV5-1 to TRBJ2-5; the match to TRBD1 covers 7 bases. Per the germline V gene, CDR1 is SGHRS and CDR2 is YFSETQ. With V trimmed by 4 bases and J by 6 bases, 12 bases remained unmatched. The CDR3 totals 15 residues. The CDR3 DNA reads TGCGCCAGCAGCCTGGGGTACGACAGGGATCAGACCCAGTACTTC. This codes for CASSLGYDRDQTQYF.

This clonotype appeared many times. The rearrangement links TRBV6-1 to TRBJ2-5, with D perhaps matching TRBD1 or TRBD2 (7 bases each). The V gene's germline CDR1 is MNHNS and CDR2 SASEGT. The CDR3 has 15 amino acids. The germline V and J ends were trimmed by 7 bases and 5 bases, with 20 bases remaining between them. CDR3 in DNA: TGTGCCAGCAAGGCCTCAGGGGGGGGACTGGAGACCCAGTACTTC. It codes for CASKASGGGLETQYF.

This clonotype was picked up many times. The chain carries TRBV6-1 and TRBJ1-5; 8 bases match TRBD1. CDR1 and CDR2 (germline): MNHNS, SASEGT. Germline trimming cut 6 bases from V and 0 bases from J; bases unmatched to any gene: 4. The CDR3 loop spans 15 amino acids. The CDR3 spells CASRDRGISNQPQHF. CDR3 DNA sequence: TGTGCCAGCAGAGACAGGGGTATTAGCAATCAGCCCCAGCATTTT.

This clonotype has just a few counts. The rearrangement uses TRBV10-2 and TRBJ2-5; 9 positions match TRBD1. J was trimmed by 4 bases and V by 4 bases; bases with no gene match: 4. Germline V gene sequence: CDR1 WSHSY, CDR2 SAAADI. This CDR3 comprises 14 residues. CDR3 nucleotide sequence: TGCGCCAGCAGTGTCGGGACAGGGACAGAGACCCAGTACTTC. This encodes CASSVGTGTETQYF.

The chain combines TRBV7-9 with TRBJ2-6; 7 nucleotides agree with TRBD2. Germline values: CDR1 SEHNR, CDR2 FQNEAQ (reference sequence). The CDR3 runs to 22 residues. The junction had 22 bases not matched to a gene; V was cut back by 5 bases and J by 0 bases. CDR3 residues: CASSQDFPSTGRPFSGANVLTF. The CDR3 DNA sequence: TGTGCCAGCAGCCAAGATTTTCCCTCGACCGGGAGGCCCTTCTCTGGGGCCAACGTCCTGACTTTC.